This note documents a single TCR beta chain sequence. Antigen unknown. The sample is drawn from a study of a mutant IDH1 vaccine in newly diagnosed glioma. On the study more broadly: Patients received eight vaccinations in weeks 1, 3, 5, 7, 11, 15, 19, 23. The start of vaccination came 4-6 weeks after radiotherapy alone, or with temozolomide cycles. Treatment recipients were approximately 62% male and roughly 38% female, and their mean age was around 39 years. General study findings and limits: Detectable vaccine-induced immune responses arose in more than 85% of patients.

Indicated time point: week 5, during vaccination. Doses comprised 300 ug of mutant IDH1 20-mer peptide each, plus topical imiquimod. Only in-frame clones appear in the TCRdb table, and some are missing; sequencing was by immunoSEQ multiplex PCR. Here the sample spans tens of thousands of clones, roughly 73% being singletons. The receptor was derived from a man between 50 and 59 years old with glioma. The source material was PBMCs, sampled from a glioma patient whose treatment included an IDH1 peptide vaccine.

CDR3 sequence reads: CASSQEQGAWYGYTF. CDR3 coding DNA: TGTGCCAGCAGCCAAGAGCAGGGAGCCTGGTATGGCTACACCTTC. The chain employs TRBV14 and TRBJ1-2, with D possibly being TRBD1 (5 bases). The CDR3 is made up of 15 amino acids. V was clipped by 0 bases and J by 5 bases, with 13 bases between them. The germline V gene encodes CDR1 SGHDN and CDR2 FVKESK. Using reference TRBV14 and TRBJ1-2 for the parts outside the CDR3, the full variable domain is EAGVTQFPSHSVIEKGQTVTLRCDPISGHDNLYWYRRVMGKEIKFLLHFVKESKQDESGMPNNRFLAERTGGTYSTLKVQPAELEDSGVYFCASSQEQGAWYGYTFGSGTRLTVV.